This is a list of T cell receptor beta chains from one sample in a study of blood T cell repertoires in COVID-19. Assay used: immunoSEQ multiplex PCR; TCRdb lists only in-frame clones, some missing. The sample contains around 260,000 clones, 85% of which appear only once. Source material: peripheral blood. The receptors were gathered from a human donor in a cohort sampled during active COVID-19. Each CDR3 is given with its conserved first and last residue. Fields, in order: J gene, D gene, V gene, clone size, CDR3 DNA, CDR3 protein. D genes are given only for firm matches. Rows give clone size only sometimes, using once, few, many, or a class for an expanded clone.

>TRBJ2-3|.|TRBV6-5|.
TGTGCCAGCTCAGGCAGCAGCACAGATACGCAGTATTTT
CASSGSSTDTQYF
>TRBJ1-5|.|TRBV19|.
TGTGCCAGTAGACCCAAGGACAGTAGCAATCAGCCCCAGCATTTT
CASRPKDSSNQPQHF
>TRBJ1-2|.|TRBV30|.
TGTGCCTGGAACTTATTTGGTTATGGCTACACCTTC
CAWNLFGYGYTF
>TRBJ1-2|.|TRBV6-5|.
TGTGCCAGCGTAGATGCTACTAACTATGGCTACACCTTC
CASVDATNYGYTF
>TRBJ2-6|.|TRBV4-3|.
TGCGCCAGCAGCCCGGGCACAATGGGAGGAGATGGGGCCAACGTCCTGACTTTC
CASSPGTMGGDGANVLTF
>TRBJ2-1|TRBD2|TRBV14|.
TGTGCCAGCAGCCAGCCGGGACTACTATACAATGAGCAGTTCTTC
CASSQPGLLYNEQFF
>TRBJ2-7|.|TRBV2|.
TGTGCCAGCAGTGCAATGTGGGATAGGGGCTACGAGCAGTACTTC
CASSAMWDRGYEQYF
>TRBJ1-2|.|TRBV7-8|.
TGTGCCAGCAGCGCCTCACGGGGAATGAGCGGCTACACCTTC
CASSASRGMSGYTF
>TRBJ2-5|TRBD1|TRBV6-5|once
TGTGCCGGTACTCGGACAGGGCCCCAAGAGACCCAGTACTTC
CAGTRTGPQETQYF
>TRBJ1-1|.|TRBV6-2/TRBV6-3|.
TGTGCCAGCAGTTACGATGCGGTGACTGAAGCTTTCTTT
CASSYDAVTEAFF
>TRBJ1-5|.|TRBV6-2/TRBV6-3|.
TGTGCCAGCAGTTACCGAAGCCTTCAGGTTTATAGCAATCAGCCCCAGCATTTT
CASSYRSLQVYSNQPQHF
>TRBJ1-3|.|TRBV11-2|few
TGTGCCAGCAGCTTAGCGCCCGGGGGGGGCACCATATATTTT
CASSLAPGGGTIYF
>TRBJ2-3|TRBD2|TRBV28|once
TGTGCCAGCAGCCCCAGCGGGAGGTTCGCAGATACGCAGTATTTT
CASSPSGRFADTQYF
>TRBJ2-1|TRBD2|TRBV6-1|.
TGTGCCAGCAGTGAATCCTTTAGCGGGAGGCATGAGCAGTTCTTC
CASSESFSGRHEQFF
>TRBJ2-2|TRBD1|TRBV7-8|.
TGTGCCAGCAGCTGGAGAGTGACAGGGGGCTCCGGGGAGCTATTTTTT
CASSWRVTGGSGELFF
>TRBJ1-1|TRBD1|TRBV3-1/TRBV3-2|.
TGTGCCAGCAGCCAAGATCAAAGGTTAAGGGGGCAGAACACTGAAGCTTTCTTT
CASSQDQRLRGQNTEAFF